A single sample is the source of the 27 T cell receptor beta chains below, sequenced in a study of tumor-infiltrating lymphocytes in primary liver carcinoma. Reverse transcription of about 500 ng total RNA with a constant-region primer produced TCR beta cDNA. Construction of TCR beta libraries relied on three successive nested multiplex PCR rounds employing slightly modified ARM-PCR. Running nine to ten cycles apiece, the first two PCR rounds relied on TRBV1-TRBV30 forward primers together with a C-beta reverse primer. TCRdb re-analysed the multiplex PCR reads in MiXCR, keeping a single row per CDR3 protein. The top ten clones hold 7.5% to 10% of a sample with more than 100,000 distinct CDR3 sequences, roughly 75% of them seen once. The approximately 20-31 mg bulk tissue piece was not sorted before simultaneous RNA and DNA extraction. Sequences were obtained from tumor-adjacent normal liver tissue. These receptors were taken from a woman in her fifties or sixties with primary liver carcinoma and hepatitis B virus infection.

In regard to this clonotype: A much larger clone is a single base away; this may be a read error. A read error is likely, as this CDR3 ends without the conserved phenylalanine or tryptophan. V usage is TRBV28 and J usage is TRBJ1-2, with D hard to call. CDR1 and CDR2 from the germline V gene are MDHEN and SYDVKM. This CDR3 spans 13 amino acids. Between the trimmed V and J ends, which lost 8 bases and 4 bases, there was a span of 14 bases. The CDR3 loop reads CASLGFPGYGYTS. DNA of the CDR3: TGTGCCAGCCTCGGGTTCCCGGGCTATGGCTACACCTCC.

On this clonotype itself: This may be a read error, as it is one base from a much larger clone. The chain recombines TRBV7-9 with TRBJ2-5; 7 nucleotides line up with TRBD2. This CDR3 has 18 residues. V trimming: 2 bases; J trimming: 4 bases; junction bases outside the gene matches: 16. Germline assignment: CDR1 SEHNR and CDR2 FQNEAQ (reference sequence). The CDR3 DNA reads TGTGCCAGCAGCTTAAGCGGGGACCCCAGAATACTTAGAGAGACCCAGTACTTC. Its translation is CASSLSGDPRILRETQYF.

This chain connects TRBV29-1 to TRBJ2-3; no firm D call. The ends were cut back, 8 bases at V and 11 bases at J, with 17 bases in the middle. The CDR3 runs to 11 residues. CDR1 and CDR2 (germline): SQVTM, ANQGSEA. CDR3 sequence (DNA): TGCAGCATTGCCCCGGTGGCCATGCAGTATTTT. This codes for CSIAPVAMQYF.

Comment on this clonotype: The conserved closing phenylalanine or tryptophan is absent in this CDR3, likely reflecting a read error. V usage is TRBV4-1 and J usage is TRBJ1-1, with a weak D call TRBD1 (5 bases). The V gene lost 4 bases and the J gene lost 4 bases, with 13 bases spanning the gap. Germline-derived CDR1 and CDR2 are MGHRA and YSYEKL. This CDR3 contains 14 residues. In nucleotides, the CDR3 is TGCGCCAGCAGCCGCAGGGTACGTGGCACTGAAGCTTTCTTA. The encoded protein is CASSRRVRGTEAFL.

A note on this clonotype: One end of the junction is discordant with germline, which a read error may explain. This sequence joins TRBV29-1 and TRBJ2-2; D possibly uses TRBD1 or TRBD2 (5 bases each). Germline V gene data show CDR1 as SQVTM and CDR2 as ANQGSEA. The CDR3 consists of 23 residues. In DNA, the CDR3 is TGCGGCGTTGAACCCGGAGGCAGGGTAGGACTCACTCCTCAAAACCCGAATACCGGGGAGCTGTTTTTT. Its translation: CGVEPGGRVGLTPQNPNTGELFF.

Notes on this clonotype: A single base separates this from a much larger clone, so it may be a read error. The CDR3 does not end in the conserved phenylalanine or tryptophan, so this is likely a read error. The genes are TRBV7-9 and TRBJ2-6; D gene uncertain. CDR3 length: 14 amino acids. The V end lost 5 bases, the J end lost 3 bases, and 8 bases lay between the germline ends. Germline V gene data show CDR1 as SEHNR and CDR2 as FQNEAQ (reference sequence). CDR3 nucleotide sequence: TGTGCCAGCAGCCCCCCGGGTGGGGCCAACGTCCTGACTTTA. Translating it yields CASSPPGGANVLTL.

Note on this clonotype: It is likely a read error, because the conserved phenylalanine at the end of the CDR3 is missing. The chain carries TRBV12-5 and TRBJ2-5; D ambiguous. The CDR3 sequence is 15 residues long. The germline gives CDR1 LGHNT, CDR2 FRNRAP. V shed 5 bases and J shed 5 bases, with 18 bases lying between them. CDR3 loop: CASGTSDGPVETQYI. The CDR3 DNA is TGTGCTAGTGGTACCTCGGACGGCCCGGTGGAGACCCAGTACATC.

This chain's CDR3 is CSVNRTHSYEQYF. The CDR3 bases are TGCAGCGTTAACCGGACACATTCCTACGAGCAGTACTTC. The rearrangement joins TRBV29-1 to TRBJ2-7, with D possibly TRBD1 on 5 matching bases. Trimming took 5 bases from V and 1 from J, leaving 12 bases between them. This CDR3 spans 13 amino acids. Germline CDR1 reads SQVTM; CDR2 reads ANQGSEA.

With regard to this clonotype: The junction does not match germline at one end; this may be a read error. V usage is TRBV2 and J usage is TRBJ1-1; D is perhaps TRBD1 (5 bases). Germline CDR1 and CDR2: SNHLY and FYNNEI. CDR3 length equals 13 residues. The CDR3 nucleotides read TGTGCCAGCAGTCTAGGGGAGAACACTGAAGCTCTCTTT. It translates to CASSLGENTEALF. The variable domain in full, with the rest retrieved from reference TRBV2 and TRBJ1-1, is EPEVTQTPSHQVTQMGQEVILRCVPISNHLYFYWYRQILGQKVEFLVSFYNNEISEKSEIFDDQFSVERPDGSNFTLKIRSTKLEDSAMYFCASSLGENTEALFGQGTRLTVV.

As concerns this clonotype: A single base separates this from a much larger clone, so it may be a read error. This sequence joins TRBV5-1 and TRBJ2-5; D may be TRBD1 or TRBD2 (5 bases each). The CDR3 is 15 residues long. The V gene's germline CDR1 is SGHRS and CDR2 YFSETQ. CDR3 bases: TGCGCCAGCAGCTTGGTGGGGCGGGTCCAAAAGACCCAGTACTTC. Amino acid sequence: CASSLVGRVQKTQYF.

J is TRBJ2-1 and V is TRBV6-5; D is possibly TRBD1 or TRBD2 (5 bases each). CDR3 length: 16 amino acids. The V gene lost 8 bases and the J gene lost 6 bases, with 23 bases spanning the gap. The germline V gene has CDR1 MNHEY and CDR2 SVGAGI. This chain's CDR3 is CASRCTGIGVVNEQFF. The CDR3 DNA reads TGTGCCAGCCGATGTACCGGGATAGGGGTCGTCAATGAGCAGTTCTTC.

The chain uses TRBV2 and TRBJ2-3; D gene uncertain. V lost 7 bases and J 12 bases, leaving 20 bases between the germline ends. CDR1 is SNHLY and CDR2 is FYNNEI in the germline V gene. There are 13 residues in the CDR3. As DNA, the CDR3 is TGTGCCAGCACACATCTCCCAGCAATAACCCAGTATTTT. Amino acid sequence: CASTHLPAITQYF. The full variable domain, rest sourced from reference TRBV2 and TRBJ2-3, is EPEVTQTPSHQVTQMGQEVILRCVPISNHLYFYWYRQILGQKVEFLVSFYNNEISEKSEIFDDQFSVERPDGSNFTLKIRSTKLEDSAMYFCASTHLPAITQYFGPGTRLTVL.

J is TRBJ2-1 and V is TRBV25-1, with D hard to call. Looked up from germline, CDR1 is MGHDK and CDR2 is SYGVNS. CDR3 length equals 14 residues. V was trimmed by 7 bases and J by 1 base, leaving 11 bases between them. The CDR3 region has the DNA TGTGCCAGCAACAGCGAGAGGTCCTACAATGAGCAGTTCTTC. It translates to CASNSERSYNEQFF.

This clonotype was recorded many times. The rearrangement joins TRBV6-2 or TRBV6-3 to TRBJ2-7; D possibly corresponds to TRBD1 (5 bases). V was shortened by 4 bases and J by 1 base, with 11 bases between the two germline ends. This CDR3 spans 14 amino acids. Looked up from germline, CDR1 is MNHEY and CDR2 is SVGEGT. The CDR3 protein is CASSLDTGSYEQYF. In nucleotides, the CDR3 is TGTGCCAGCAGTTTGGACACCGGGTCCTACGAGCAGTACTTC.

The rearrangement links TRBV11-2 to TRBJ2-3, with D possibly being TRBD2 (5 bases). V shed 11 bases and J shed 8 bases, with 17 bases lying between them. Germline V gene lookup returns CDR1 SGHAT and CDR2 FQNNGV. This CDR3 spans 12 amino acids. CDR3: CAYSSRGTTQYF. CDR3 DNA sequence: TGTGCCTACAGCTCCCGGGGAACTACGCAGTATTTT. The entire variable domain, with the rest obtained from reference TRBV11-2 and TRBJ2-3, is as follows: EAGVAQSPRYKIIEKRQSVAFWCNPISGHATLYWYQQILGQGPKLLIQFQNNGVVDDSQLPKDRFSAERLKGVDSTLKIQPAKLEDSAVYLCAYSSRGTTQYFGPGTRLTVL.

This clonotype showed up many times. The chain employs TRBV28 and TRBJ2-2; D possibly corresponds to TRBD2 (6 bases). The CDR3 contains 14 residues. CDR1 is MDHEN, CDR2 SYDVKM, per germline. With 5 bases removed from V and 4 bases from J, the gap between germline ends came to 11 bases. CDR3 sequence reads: CASSGGISTGELFF. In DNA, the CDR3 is TGTGCCAGCAGTGGGGGGATAAGCACCGGGGAGCTGTTTTTT. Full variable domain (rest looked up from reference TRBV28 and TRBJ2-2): DVKVTQSSRYLVKRTGEKVFLECVQDMDHENMFWYRQDPGLGLRLIYFSYDVKMKEKGDIPEGYSVSREKKERFSLILESASTNQTSMYLCASSGGISTGELFFGEGSRLTVL.

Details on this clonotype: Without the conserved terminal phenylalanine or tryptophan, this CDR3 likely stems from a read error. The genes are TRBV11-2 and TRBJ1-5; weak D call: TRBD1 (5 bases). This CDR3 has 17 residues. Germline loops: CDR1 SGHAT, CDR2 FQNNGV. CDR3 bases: TGTACCAGCAGCTTAGGCCCATCGGGGACTGAGAATCAGCCCCAGCATTCT. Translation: CTSSLGPSGTENQPQHS.

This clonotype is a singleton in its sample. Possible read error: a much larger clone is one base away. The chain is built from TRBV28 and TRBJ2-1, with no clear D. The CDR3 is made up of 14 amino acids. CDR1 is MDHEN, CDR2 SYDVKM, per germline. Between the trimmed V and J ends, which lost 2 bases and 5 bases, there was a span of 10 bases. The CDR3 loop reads CASSLVGWNNEQFF. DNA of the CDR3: TGTGCCAGCAGTTTAGTCGGCTGGAACAATGAGCAGTTCTTC.

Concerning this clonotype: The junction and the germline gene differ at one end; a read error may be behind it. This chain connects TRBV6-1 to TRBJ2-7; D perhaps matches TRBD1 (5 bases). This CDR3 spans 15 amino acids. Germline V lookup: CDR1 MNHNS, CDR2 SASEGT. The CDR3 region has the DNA TGTGCCAACAGTGAAGACAGAGGACAAGCCTACGAGCAGTACTTC. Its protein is CANSEDRGQAYEQYF.

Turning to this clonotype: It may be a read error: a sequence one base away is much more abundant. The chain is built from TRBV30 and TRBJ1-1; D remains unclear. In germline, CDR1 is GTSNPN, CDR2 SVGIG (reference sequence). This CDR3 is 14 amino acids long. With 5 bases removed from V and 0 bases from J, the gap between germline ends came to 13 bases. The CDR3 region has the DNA TGTGCCTGGTGTCCAGGCAGGATGAACACTGAAGCTTTCTTT. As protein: CAWCPGRMNTEAFF. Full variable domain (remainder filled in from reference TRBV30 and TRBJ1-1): SQTIHQWPATLVQPVGSPLSLECTVEGTSNPNLYWYRQAAGRGLQLLFYSVGIGQISSEVPQNLSASRPQDRQFILSSKKLLLSDSGFYLCAWCPGRMNTEAFFGQGTRLTVV.

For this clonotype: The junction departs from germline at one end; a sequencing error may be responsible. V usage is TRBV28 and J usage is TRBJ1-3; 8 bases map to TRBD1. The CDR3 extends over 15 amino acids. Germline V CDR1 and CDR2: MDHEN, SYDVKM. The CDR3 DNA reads TGTGCCAGCAGAATGGACAGGGAGCCTGGAAACGCCATACATTTT. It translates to CASRMDREPGNAIHF.

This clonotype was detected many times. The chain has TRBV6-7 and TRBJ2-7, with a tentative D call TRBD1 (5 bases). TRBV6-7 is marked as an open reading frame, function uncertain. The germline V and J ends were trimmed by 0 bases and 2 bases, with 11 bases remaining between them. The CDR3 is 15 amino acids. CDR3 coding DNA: TGTGCCAGCAGTTACTCGTGTTCAGGGACCTACGAGCAGTACTTC. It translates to CASSYSCSGTYEQYF.

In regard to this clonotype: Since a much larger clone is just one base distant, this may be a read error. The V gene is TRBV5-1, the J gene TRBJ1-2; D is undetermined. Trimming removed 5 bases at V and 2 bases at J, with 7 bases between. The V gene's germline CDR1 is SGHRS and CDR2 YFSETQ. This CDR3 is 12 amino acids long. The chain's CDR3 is CASSADNYGYTF. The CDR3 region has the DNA TGCGCCAGCAGTGCGGACAACTATGGCTACACCTTC.

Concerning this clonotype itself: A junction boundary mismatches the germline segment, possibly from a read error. CDR3: CAGSMLAGGSYEQYF. The CDR3 region has the DNA TGTGCCGGTAGTATGTTAGCGGGAGGTTCCTACGAGCAGTACTTC. The rearrangement links TRBV19 to TRBJ2-7; 10 bases map to TRBD2. Germline loops: CDR1 LNHDA, CDR2 SQIVND (reference sequence). CDR3 size: 15 residues.

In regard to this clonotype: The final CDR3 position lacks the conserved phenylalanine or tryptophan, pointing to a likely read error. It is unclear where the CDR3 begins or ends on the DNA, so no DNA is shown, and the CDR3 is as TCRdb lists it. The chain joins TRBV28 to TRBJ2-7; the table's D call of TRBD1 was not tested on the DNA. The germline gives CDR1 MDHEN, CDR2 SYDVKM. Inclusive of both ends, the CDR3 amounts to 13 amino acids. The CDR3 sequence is CVSSFSGGGEQCL.

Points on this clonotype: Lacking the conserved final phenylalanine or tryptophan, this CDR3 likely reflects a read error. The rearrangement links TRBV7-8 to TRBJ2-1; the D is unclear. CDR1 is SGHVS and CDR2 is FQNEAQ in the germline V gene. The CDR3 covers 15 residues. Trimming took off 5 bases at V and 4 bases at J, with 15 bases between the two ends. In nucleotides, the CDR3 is TGTGCCAGCAGCCTCCCCCGGGTTAGGTACAATGAGCAGTTCTTA. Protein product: CASSLPRVRYNEQFL.

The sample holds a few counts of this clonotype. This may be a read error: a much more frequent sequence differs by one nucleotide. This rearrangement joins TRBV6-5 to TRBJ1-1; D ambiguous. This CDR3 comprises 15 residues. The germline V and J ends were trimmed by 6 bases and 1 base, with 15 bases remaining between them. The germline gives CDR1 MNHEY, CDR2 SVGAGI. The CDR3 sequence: CASSRRIISNTEAFF. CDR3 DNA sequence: TGTGCCAGCAGCCGTAGGATAATTTCGAACACTGAAGCTTTCTTT.